The clone carrying this TCR beta chain was found a few times. This table comes from immunoSEQ multiplex PCR, and its TCRdb copy is limited to in-frame clones, with some not included. The sample yields more than 15,000 clones, less than 65% seen once. This entry is derived from a study of T cell repertoires in ileal Crohn's disease. Study as a whole: Median disease duration was approximately eight years; roughly 40% smoked at surgery.

The CDR3 consists of 16 residues. Germline-derived CDR1 and CDR2 are SGHDN and FVKESK. Deletions cut 4 bases from V and 1 base from J, with 13 bases between. This clonotype was obtained from an adult with Crohn's disease. The rearrangement links TRBV14 to TRBJ1-4; no firm D call. Specimen: ileal tissue. This chain's CDR3 is CASSPLREETNEKLFF. As DNA, the CDR3 is TGTGCCAGCAGCCCCCTTAGGGAGGAAACTAATGAAAAACTGTTTTTT.